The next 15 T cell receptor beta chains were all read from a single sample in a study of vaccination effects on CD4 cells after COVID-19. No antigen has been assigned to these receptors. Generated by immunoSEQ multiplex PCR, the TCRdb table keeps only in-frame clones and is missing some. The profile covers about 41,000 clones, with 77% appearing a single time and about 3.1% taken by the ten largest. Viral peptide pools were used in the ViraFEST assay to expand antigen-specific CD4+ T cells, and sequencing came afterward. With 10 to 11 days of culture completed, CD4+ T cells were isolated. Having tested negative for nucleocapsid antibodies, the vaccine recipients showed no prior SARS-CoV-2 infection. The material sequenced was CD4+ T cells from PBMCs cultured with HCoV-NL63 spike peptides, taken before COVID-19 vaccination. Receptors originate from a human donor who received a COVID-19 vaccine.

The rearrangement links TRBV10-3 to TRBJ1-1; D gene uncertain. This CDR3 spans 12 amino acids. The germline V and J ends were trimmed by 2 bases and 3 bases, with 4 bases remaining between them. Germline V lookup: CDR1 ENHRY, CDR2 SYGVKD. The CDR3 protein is CAISERDTEAFF. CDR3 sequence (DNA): TGTGCCATCAGTGAGAGGGACACTGAAGCTTTCTTT.

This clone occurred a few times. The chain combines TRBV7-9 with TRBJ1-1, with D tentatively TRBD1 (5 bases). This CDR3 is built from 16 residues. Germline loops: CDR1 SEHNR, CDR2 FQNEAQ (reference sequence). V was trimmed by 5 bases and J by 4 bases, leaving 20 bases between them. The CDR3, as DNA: TGTGCCAGCAGCCTGAACCCAGGGAATAAGAGCACTGAAGCTTTCTTT. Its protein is CASSLNPGNKSTEAFF.

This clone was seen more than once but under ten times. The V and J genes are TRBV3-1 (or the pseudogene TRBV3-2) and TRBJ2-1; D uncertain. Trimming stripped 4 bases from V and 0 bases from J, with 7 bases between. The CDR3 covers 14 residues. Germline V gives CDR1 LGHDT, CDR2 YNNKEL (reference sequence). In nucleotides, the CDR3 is TGTGCCAGCAGCCGCGTAAGCTCCTACAATGAGCAGTTCTTC. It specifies CASSRVSSYNEQFF.

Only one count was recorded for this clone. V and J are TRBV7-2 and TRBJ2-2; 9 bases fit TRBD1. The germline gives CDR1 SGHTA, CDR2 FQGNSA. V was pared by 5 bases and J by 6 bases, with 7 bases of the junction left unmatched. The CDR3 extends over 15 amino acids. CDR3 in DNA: TGTGCCAGCAGCACCCGGACAGGGGTGTCCGGGGAGCTGTTTTTT. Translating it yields CASSTRTGVSGELFF.

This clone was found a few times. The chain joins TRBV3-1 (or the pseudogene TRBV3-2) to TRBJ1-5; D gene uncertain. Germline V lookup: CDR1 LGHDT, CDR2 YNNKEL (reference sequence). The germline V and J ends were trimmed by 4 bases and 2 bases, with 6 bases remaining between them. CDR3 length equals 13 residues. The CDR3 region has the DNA TGTGCCAGCAGCCCTGGGGGCAATCAGCCCCAGCATTTT. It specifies CASSPGGNQPQHF.

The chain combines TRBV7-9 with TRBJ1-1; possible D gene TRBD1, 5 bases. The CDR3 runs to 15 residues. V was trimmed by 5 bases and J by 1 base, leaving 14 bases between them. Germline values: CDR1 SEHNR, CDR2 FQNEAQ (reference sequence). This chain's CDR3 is CASSPPDRSNTEAFF. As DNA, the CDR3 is TGTGCCAGCAGCCCTCCAGACAGATCGAACACTGAAGCTTTCTTT. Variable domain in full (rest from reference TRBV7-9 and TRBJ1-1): DTGVSQNPRHKITKRGQNVTFRCDPISEHNRLYWYRQTLGQGPEFLTYFQNEAQLEKSRLLSDRFSAERPKGSFSTLEIQRTEQGDSAMYLCASSPPDRSNTEAFFGQGTRLTVV.

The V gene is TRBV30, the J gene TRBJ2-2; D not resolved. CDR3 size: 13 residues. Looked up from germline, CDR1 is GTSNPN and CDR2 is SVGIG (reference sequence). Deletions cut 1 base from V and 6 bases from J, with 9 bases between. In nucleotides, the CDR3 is TGTGCCTGGAGTGGTGGGCATCCCGGGGAGCTGTTTTTT. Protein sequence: CAWSGGHPGELFF.

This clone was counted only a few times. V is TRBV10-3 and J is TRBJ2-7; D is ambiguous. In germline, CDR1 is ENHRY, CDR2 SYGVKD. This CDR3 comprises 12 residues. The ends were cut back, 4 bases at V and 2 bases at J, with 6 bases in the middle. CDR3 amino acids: CAISASTYEQYV. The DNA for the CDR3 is TGTGCCATCAGTGCGTCGACCTACGAGCAGTACGTC.

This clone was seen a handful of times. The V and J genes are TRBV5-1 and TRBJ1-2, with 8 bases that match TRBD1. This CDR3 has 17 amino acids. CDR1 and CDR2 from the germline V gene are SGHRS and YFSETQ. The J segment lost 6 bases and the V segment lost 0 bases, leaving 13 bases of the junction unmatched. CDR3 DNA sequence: TGCGCCAGCAGCTTGGATACTAGCCAGGGGGCGCGTGATGGCTACACCTTC. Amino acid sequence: CASSLDTSQGARDGYTF.

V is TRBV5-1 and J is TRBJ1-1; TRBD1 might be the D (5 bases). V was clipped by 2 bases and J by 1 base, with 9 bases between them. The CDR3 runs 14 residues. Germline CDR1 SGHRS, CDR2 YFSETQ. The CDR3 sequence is CASSLQAENTEAFF. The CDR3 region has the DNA TGCGCCAGCAGCTTACAGGCTGAGAACACTGAAGCTTTCTTT.

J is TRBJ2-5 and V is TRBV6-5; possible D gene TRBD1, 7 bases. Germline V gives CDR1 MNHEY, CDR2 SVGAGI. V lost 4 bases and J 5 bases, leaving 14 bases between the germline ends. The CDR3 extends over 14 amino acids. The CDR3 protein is CASSFQTGRETQYF. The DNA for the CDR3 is TGTGCCAGCAGTTTCCAGACAGGGAGGGAGACCCAGTACTTC.

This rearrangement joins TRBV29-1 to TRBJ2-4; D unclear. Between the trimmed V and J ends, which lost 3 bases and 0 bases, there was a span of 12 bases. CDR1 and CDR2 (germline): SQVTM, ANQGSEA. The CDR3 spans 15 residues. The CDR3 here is CSVELQMIAKNIQYF. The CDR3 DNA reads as TGCAGCGTTGAGCTACAAATGATAGCCAAAAACATTCAGTACTTC.

The DNA for the CDR3 is TGTGCCAGCAGCCAAGATCGCAAGGGGGTTAGAGACATTGGAAACACCATATATTTT. Translated: CASSQDRKGVRDIGNTIYF. The chain links TRBV14 to TRBJ1-3; D may be TRBD1 (6 bases). Germline V lookup: CDR1 SGHDN, CDR2 FVKESK. The V and J ends lost 0 bases and 3 bases respectively, with 21 bases between them. The CDR3 is 19 amino acids.

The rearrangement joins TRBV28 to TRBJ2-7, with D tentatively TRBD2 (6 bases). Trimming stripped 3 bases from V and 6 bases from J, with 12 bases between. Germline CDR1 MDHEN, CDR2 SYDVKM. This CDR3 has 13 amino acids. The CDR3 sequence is CASSFQGSGEQYV. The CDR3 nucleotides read TGTGCCAGCAGTTTTCAGGGTAGCGGCGAGCAGTACGTC.

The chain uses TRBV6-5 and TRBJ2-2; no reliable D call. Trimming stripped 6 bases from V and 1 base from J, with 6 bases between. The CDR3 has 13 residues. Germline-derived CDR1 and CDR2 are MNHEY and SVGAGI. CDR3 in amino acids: CASRLENTGELFF. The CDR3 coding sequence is TGTGCCAGCAGGCTAGAGAACACCGGGGAGCTGTTTTTT.